This TCR beta chain was sequenced for a study of blood T cell repertoires in COVID-19. Germline V gene lookup returns CDR1 LNHDA and CDR2 SQIVND (reference sequence). The germline V and J ends were trimmed by 6 bases and 4 bases, with 16 bases remaining between them. The CDR3 spans 14 residues. In the study's own analysis: Scientists estimated how many nucleated cells there were by amplifying reference gene primers. Only in-frame clones appear in the TCRdb table, and some are missing; sequencing was by immunoSEQ multiplex PCR. Clonal size and the V and J genes are those of that table, whereas D and trimming came from the DNA. The data show around 43,000 clones, with under 90% seen just once and roughly 21% held by the top ten.

Sequenced material: peripheral blood. The chain joins TRBV19 to TRBJ2-7; D may be TRBD1 (5 bases). This clonotype originated in a man aged 50 to 60 with active COVID-19. As DNA, the CDR3 is TGTGCCAGTAGGAGGACATTTCTCGATTACGAGCAGTACTTC. Protein product: CASRRTFLDYEQYF. The variable domain in full, completed from reference TRBV19 and TRBJ2-7, reads DGGITQSPKYLFRKEGQNVTLSCEQNLNHDAMYWYRQDPGQGLRLIYYSQIVNDFQKGDIAEGYSVSREKKESFPLTVTSAQKNPTAFYLCASRRTFLDYEQYFGPGTRLTVT.